This T cell receptor (beta chain) comes out of a study of T cells expressing NK-cell markers. 5'RACE template switching with UMIs generated TCR beta cDNA. TCRdb derives one entry per CDR3 protein from the 5' RACE reads, leaving out DNA. The ten most abundant clones cover roughly 18% of a sample with approximately 110,000 distinct CDR3 sequences. Per the germline V gene, CDR1 is SGHVS and CDR2 is FQNEAQ. This CDR3 has 14 residues. This TCR derives from a woman aged 18-70 years in good health. The chain links TRBV7-8 to TRBJ2-5; the D call of TRBD1 rests on TCRdb alone, since no DNA is present to check it. The specimen was blood T cells: a sorted CD56 or NKG2C T cell subset, CD4+ or CD8+ T cells, or bulk PBMC T cells (not recorded which). CDR3 in amino acids: CASRPTGQGETQYF.